These 3 T cell receptor beta chains came from one sample sequenced in a study of blood T cells in healthy people across ages. The second PCR ran 7 to 11 cycles with a sample-barcoded 5' primer and J-beta primers. TCRdb independently ran MiXCR on the 5' RACE reads; one entry per CDR3 protein. Altogether about 930,000 distinct CDR3 sequences are present, just under 30% being singletons, with the ten largest covering about a tenth. These data also formed part of another study, on T cells of mothers and their children.

The source material was blood. Receptor source: a woman aged 40 to 50 in good health.

There are many counts of this clonotype. The genes are TRBV5-1 and TRBJ2-1; TRBD1 matches 9 bases. CDR3 length equals 15 residues. V lost 4 bases, J lost 1 base, and 3 bases stayed unmatched. Germline CDR1 is SGHRS and CDR2 is YFSETQ. The CDR3 loop is CASSPTGGSYNEQFF. CDR3 DNA: TGCGCCAGCAGCCCGACAGGGGGTTCCTACAATGAGCAGTTCTTC.

This clonotype has just a few counts. The chain uses TRBV7-9 and TRBJ1-5; unclear D gene. This CDR3 contains 14 residues. Germline V lookup: CDR1 SEHNR, CDR2 FQNEAQ (reference sequence). The ends were cut back, 5 bases at V and 3 bases at J, with 11 bases in the middle. CDR3 DNA sequence: TGTGCCAGCAGCCCGGACGGTAACAATCAGCCCCAGCATTTT. Amino acids: CASSPDGNNQPQHF.

The chain has TRBV20-1 and TRBJ2-1; D unclear. Trimming removed 3 bases at V and 7 bases at J, with 13 bases between. The CDR3 runs 13 residues. Germline lookup yields CDR1 DFQATT and CDR2 SNEGSKA (reference sequence). The CDR3 region has the DNA TGCAGTGCTAGCGGGCTAGTAGGGAATGAGCAGTTCTTC. Amino acid sequence: CSASGLVGNEQFF.